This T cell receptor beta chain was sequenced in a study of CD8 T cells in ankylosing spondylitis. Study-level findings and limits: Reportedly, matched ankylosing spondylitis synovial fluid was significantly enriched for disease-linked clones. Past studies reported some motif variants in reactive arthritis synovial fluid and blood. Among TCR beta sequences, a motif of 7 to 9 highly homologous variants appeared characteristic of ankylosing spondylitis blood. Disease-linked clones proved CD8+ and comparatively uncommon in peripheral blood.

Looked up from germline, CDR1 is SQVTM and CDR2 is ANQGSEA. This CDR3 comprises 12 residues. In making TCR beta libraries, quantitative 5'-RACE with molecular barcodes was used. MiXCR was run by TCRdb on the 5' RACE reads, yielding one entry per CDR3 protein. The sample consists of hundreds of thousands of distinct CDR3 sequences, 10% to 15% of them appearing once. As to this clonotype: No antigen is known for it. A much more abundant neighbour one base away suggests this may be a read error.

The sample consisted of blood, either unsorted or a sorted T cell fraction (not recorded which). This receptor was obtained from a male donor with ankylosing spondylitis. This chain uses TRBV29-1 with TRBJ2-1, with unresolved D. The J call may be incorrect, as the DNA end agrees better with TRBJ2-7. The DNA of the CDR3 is TGCAGCGTTCGACGGTCGTACAATGAGCAGTACTTC. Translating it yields CSVRRSYNEQYF.